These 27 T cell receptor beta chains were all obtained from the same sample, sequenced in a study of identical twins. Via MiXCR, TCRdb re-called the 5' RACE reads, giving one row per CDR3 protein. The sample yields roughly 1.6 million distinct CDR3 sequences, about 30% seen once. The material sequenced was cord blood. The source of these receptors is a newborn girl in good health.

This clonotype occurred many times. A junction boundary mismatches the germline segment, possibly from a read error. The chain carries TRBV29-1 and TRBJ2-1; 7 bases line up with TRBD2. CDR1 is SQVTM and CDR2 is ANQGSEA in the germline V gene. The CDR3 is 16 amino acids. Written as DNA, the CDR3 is TGCAGCGTCGAAGGGATAGCGGGCGGCTCCTACAATGAGCAGTTCTTC. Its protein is CSVEGIAGGSYNEQFF.

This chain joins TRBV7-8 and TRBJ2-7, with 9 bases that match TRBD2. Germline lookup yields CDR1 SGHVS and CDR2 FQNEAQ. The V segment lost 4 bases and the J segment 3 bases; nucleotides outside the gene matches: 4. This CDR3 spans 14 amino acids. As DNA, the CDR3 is TGTGCCAGCAGCTCTCTAGCGGGAATCTACGAGCAGTACTTC. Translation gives CASSSLAGIYEQYF.

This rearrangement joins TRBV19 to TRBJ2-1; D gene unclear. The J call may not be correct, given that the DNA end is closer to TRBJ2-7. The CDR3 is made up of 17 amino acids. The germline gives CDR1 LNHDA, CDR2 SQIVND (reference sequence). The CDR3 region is CASSIAGRTVSYNEQYF. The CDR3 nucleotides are TGTGCCAGTAGTATAGCGGGTCGGACCGTTTCCTACAATGAGCAGTACTTC.

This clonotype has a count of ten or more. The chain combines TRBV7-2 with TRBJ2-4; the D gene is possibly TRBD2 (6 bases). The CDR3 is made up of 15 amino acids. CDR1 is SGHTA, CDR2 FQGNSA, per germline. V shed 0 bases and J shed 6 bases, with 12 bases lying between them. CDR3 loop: CASSLARLGLNIQYF. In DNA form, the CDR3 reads TGTGCCAGCAGCTTAGCTCGACTAGGACTAAACATTCAGTACTTC.

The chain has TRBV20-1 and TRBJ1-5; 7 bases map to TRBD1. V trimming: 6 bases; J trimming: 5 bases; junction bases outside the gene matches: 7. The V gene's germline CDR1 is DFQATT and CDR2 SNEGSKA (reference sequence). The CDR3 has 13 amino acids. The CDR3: CSAHVDRDQPQHF. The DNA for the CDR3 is TGCAGTGCCCACGTTGACAGGGATCAGCCCCAGCATTTT.

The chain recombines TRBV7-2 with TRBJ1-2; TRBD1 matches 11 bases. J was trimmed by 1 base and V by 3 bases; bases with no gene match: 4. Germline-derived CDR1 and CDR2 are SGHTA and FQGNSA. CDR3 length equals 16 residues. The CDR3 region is CASSLEGTGGNYGYTF. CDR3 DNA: TGTGCCAGCAGCTTGGAAGGGACAGGGGGTAACTATGGCTACACCTTC.

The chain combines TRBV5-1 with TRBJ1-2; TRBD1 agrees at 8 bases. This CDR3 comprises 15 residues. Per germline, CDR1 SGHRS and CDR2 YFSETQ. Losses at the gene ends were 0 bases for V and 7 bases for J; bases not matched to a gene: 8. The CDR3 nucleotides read TGCGCCAGCAGCTTGGCGGACAGGGAAGAGGCTGGCTACACCTTC. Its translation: CASSLADREEAGYTF.

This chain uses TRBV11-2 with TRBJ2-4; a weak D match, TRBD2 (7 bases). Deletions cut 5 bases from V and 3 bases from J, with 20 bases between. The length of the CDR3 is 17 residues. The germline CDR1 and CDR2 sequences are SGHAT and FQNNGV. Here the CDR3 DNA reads TGTGCCAGCAGCGATCGTTGGGGGGGGCCTGTCAAAAACATTCAGTACTTC. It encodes CASSDRWGGPVKNIQYF. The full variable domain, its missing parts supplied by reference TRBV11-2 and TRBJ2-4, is EAGVAQSPRYKIIEKRQSVAFWCNPISGHATLYWYQQILGQGPKLLIQFQNNGVVDDSQLPKDRFSAERLKGVDSTLKIQPAKLEDSAVYLCASSDRWGGPVKNIQYFGAGTRLSVL.

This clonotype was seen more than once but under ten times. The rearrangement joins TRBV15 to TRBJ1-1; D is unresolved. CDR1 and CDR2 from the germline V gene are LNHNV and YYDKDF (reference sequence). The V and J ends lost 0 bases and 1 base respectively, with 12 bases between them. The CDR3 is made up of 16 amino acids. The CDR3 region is CATSRDPRVTNTEAFF. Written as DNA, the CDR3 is TGTGCCACCAGCAGAGATCCCCGGGTGACGAACACTGAAGCTTTCTTT.

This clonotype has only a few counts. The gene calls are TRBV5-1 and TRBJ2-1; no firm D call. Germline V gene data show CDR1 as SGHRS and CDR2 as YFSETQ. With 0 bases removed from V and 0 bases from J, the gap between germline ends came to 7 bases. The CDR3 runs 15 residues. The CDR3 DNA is TGCGCCAGCAGCTTGGCCGACAACTCCTACAATGAGCAGTTCTTC. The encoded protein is CASSLADNSYNEQFF.

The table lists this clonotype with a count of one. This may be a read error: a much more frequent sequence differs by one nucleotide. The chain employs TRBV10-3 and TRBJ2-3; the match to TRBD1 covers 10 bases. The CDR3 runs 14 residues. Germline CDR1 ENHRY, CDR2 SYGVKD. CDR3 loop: CAISPGQGTDAQYF. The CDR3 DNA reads TGTGCCATCAGCCCGGGACAGGGGACAGATGCGCAGTATTTT.

This CDR3 is CASSQAGKAQYF. The DNA of the CDR3 is TGTGCCAGCAGCCAAGCGGGAAAAGCGCAGTATTTT. The rearrangement links TRBV14 to TRBJ2-3, with D possibly TRBD2 on 5 matching bases. The CDR3 has 12 residues. The V and J ends lost 1 base and 10 bases respectively, with 9 bases between them. Germline values: CDR1 SGHDN, CDR2 FVKESK.

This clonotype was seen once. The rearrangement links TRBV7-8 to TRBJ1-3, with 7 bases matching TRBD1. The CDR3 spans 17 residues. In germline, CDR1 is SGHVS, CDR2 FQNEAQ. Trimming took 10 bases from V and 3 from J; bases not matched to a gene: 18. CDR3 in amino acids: CATLRRPMAGGGNTIYF. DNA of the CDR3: TGTGCCACGCTACGAAGACCTATGGCAGGGGGTGGAAACACCATATATTTT.

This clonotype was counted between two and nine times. The CDR3 loop is CASSQVADSYNEQFF. CDR3 nucleotides: TGTGCCAGCAGCCAAGTGGCCGATTCCTACAATGAGCAGTTCTTC. This chain links TRBV4-2 with TRBJ2-1, with D unresolved. Per germline, CDR1 LGHNA and CDR2 YNFKEQ. This CDR3 contains 15 residues. V was shortened by 1 base and J by 1 base, with 8 bases between the two germline ends.

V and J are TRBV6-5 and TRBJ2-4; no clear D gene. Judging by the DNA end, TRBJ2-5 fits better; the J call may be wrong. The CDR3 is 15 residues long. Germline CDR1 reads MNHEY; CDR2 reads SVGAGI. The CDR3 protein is CASSYGGAPAETQYF. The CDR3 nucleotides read TGTGCCAGCAGTTACGGCGGAGCCCCCGCAGAGACCCAGTACTTC.

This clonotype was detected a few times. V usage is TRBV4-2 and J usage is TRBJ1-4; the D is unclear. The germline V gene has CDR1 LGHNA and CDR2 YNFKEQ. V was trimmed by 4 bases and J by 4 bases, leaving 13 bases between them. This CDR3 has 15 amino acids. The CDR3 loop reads CASSLRWGINEKLFF. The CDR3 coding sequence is TGTGCCAGCAGCCTGAGATGGGGAATTAATGAAAAACTGTTTTTT.

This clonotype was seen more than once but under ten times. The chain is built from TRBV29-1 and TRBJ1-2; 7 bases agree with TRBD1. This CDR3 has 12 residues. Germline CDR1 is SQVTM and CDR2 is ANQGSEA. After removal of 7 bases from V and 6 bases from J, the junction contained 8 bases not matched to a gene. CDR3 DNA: TGCAGCGCCCCGGGACAGTCCAATGGCTACACCTTC. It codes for CSAPGQSNGYTF.

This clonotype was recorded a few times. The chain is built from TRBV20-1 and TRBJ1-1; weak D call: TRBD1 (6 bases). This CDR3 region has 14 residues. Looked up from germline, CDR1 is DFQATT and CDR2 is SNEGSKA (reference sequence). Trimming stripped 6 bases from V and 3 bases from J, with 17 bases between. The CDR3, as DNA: TGCAGTGCCAGAAAACAGGGATACGACACTGAAGCTTTCTTT. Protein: CSARKQGYDTEAFF.

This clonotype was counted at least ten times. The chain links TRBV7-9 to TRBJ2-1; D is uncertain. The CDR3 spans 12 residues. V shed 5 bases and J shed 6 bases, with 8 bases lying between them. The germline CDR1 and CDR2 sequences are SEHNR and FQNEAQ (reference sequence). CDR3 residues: CASSPATNEQFF. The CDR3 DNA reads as TGTGCCAGCAGCCCCGCGACCAATGAGCAGTTCTTC.

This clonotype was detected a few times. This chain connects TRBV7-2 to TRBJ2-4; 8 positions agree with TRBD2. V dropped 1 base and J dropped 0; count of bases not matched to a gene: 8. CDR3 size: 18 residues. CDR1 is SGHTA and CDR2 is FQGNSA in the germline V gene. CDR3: CASSLVDTGGVAKNIQYF. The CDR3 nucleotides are TGTGCCAGCAGCTTAGTGGATACGGGGGGGGTAGCCAAAAACATTCAGTACTTC. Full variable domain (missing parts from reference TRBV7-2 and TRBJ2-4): GAGVSQSPSNKVTEKGKDVELRCDPISGHTALYWYRQSLGQGLEFLIYFQGNSAPDKSGLPSDRFSAERTGGSVSTLTIQRTQQEDSAVYLCASSLVDTGGVAKNIQYFGAGTRLSVL.

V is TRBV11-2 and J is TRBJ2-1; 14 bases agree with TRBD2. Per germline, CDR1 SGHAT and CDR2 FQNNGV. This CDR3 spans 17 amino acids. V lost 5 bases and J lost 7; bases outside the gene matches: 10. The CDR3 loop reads CASSPRLAGGLRNEQFF. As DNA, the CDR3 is TGTGCCAGCAGCCCCAGACTAGCGGGGGGGCTCAGGAATGAGCAGTTCTTC.

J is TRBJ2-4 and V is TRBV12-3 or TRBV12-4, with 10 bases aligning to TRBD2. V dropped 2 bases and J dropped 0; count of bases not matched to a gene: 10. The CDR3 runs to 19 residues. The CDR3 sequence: CASSLRVAGGSLAKNIQYF. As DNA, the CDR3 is TGTGCCAGCAGTTTAAGGGTAGCGGGAGGCTCTCTAGCCAAAAACATTCAGTACTTC.

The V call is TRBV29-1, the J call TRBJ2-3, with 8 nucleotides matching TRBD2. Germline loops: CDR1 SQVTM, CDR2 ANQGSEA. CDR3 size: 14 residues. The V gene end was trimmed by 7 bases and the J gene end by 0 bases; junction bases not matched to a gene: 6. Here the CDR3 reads CSAAPSGSTDTQYF. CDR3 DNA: TGCAGCGCCGCCCCTAGCGGGAGCACAGATACGCAGTATTTT.

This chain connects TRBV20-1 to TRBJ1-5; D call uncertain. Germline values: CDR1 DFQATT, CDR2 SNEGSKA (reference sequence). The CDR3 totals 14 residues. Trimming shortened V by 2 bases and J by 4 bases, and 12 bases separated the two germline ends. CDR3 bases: TGCAGTGCTAGAAGGGTCTCCCTTAATCAGCCCCAGCATTTT. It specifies CSARRVSLNQPQHF.

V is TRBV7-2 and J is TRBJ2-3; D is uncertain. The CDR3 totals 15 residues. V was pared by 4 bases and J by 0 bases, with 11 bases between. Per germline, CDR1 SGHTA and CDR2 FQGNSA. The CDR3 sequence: CASSSQFSSTDTQYF. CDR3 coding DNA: TGTGCCAGCAGCTCCCAATTCAGTAGCACAGATACGCAGTATTTT.

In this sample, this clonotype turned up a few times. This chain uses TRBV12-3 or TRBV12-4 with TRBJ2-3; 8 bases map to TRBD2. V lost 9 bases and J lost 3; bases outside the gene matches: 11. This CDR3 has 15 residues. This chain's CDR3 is CARRHPGLVTDTQYF. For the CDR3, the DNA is TGTGCCAGGAGGCATCCGGGACTAGTGACAGATACGCAGTATTTT.

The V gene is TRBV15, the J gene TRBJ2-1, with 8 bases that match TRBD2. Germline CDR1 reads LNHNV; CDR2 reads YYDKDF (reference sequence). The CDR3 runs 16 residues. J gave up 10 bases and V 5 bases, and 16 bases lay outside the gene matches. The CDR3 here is CATSHLGAGAIYEQFF. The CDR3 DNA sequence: TGTGCCACCAGCCACCTCGGAGCGGGAGCAATCTACGAGCAGTTCTTC.